This TCR beta chain stems from a study of cytomegalovirus exposure and HLA in healthy donors. General observations from the study: A reported reduction in N-insertions relative to the approximately 640-donor mean was seen in an Asian-associated ancestry cluster in a later analysis.

Although they were nominally healthy when sampled, donors likely had unrecorded immune exposures. V lost 4 bases, J lost 7 bases, and 19 bases lay in between. From germline, CDR1 is ENHRY and CDR2 SYGVKD. This CDR3 contains 15 residues. 13 Jbeta primers and 60 Vbeta primers were used for the PCR. Produced via immunoSEQ multiplex PCR; TCRdb's table is partial and in-frame only. The sample lists 98,000 or so clones, around 77% seen once, with about 8.3% in the top ten. Turning to this clone: Its cognate antigen is unknown.

The rearrangement uses TRBV10-3 and TRBJ1-1; D remains ambiguous. The TCR comes from a female donor in good health and CMV-seronegative. Input material: PBMCs. The CDR3 DNA reads TGTGCCATCAGTGTGGGAACCTTACCGGGAGTTGAAGCTTTCTTT. Translating it yields CAISVGTLPGVEAFF.